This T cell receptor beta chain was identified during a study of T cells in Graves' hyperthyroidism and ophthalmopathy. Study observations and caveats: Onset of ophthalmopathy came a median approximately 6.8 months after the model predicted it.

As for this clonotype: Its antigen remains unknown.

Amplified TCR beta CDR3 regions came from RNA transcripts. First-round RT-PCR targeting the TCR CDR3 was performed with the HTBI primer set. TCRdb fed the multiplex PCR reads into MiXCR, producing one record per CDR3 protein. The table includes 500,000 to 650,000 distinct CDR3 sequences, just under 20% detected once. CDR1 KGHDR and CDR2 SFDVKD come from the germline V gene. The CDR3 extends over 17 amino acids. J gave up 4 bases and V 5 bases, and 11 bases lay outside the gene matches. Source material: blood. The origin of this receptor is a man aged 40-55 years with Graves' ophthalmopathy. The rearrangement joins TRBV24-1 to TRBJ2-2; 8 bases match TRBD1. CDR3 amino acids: CATSGGPGQGTTGELFF. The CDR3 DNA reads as TGTGCCACCAGTGGGGGGCCCGGACAGGGCACCACCGGGGAGCTGTTTTTT.